This is a list of T cell receptor beta chains from one sample in a study of blood T cell repertoires in COVID-19. TCRdb keeps only in-frame clones here, not all; method: immunoSEQ multiplex PCR. The table lists roughly 70,000 clones, approximately 90% of them singletons. The material sequenced was peripheral blood. Every receptor here comes from a human donor in a cohort sampled during active COVID-19. Each CDR3 is given with its conserved first and last residue. A D gene is named only where the DNA matches it firmly. Rows may omit the clone size; those that give it use once, few, many or a size class.

j_call: TRBJ2-3; d_call: TRBD2; clone_size: .; v_call: TRBV11-2; cdr3_aa: CASSFYGGDTQYF; cdr3_nt: TGTGCCAGCAGCTTCTACGGGGGGGATACGCAGTATTTT
j_call: TRBJ2-1; d_call: TRBD2; clone_size: few; v_call: TRBV30; cdr3_aa: CAWSKPGLGSPHNEQFF; cdr3_nt: TGTGCCTGGAGCAAACCGGGACTAGGGTCTCCCCACAATGAGCAGTTCTTC
j_call: TRBJ2-2; d_call: .; clone_size: .; v_call: TRBV6-5; cdr3_aa: CASRGGLLTTGELFF; cdr3_nt: TGCGCCAGCAGAGGAGGACTTCTGACCACCGGGGAGCTGTTTTTT
j_call: TRBJ1-1; d_call: .; clone_size: once; v_call: TRBV7-9; cdr3_aa: CASSSTHGGDAEAFF; cdr3_nt: TGTGCCAGCAGCTCGACGCACGGGGGTGACGCTGAAGCTTTCTTT
j_call: TRBJ2-7; d_call: TRBD2; clone_size: .; v_call: TRBV28; cdr3_aa: CASRGLAGYSYEQYF; cdr3_nt: TGTGCCAGCAGGGGACTAGCGGGCTACTCCTACGAGCAGTACTTC
j_call: TRBJ2-1; d_call: TRBD2; clone_size: .; v_call: TRBV19; cdr3_aa: CASSPGLAGGAGYNEQFF; cdr3_nt: TGTGCCAGTAGTCCGGGACTAGCGGGAGGTGCGGGCTACAATGAGCAGTTCTTC
j_call: TRBJ1-2; d_call: .; clone_size: once; v_call: TRBV6-5; cdr3_aa: CASSYSMMGGYTF; cdr3_nt: TGTGCCAGCAGTTACTCGATGATGGGCGGCTACACCTTC
j_call: TRBJ2-2; d_call: TRBD1; clone_size: few; v_call: TRBV2; cdr3_aa: CASSPDRVKTGELFF; cdr3_nt: TGTGCCAGCAGTCCGGACAGGGTGAAAACCGGGGAGCTGTTTTTT
j_call: TRBJ2-7; d_call: TRBD1; clone_size: .; v_call: TRBV5-1; cdr3_aa: CASSQGQGAYEQYF; cdr3_nt: TGCGCCAGCAGCCAAGGACAGGGGGCATACGAGCAGTACTTC
j_call: TRBJ1-5; d_call: TRBD1; clone_size: once; v_call: TRBV4-1; cdr3_aa: CASSQEGPGTGYSNQPQHF; cdr3_nt: TGCGCCAGCAGCCAAGAGGGTCCCGGGACAGGTTATAGCAATCAGCCCCAGCATTTT
j_call: TRBJ2-3; d_call: .; clone_size: .; v_call: TRBV6-1; cdr3_aa: CASSVFQGGGTDTQYF; cdr3_nt: TGTGCCAGCAGTGTATTCCAGGGTGGAGGCACAGATACGCAGTATTTT
j_call: TRBJ2-4; d_call: .; clone_size: .; v_call: TRBV1; cdr3_aa: CTGGEAKNIQYF; cdr3_nt: TGCACCGGGGGGGAGGCCAAAAACATTCAGTACTTC
j_call: TRBJ2-2; d_call: .; clone_size: .; v_call: TRBV27; cdr3_aa: CASSWRRQVSNTGELFF; cdr3_nt: TGTGCCAGCAGCTGGAGACGACAGGTTTCGAACACCGGGGAGCTGTTTTTT
j_call: TRBJ2-1; d_call: .; clone_size: .; v_call: TRBV28; cdr3_aa: CASSSPSSYNEQFF; cdr3_nt: TGTGCCAGCAGTTCCCCTAGCTCCTACAATGAGCAGTTCTTC
j_call: TRBJ1-2; d_call: .; clone_size: .; v_call: TRBV4-1; cdr3_aa: CASSQDPGQGYGYTF; cdr3_nt: TGCGCCAGCAGCCAAGATCCCGGACAAGGCTATGGCTACACCTTC